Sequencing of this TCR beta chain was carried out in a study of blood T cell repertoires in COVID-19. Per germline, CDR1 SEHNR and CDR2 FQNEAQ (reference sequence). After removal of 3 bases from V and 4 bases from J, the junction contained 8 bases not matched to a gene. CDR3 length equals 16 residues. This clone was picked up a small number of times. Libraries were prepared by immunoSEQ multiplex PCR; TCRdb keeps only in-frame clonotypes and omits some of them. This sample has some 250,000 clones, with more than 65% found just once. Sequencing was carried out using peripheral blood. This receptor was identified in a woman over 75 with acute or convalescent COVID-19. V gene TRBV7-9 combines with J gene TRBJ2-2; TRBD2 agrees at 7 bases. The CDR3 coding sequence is TGTGCCAGCAGCTTCAAACCAGGGAGGGTCACCGGGGAGCTGTTTTTT. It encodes CASSFKPGRVTGELFF.